The TCR beta chain described here comes from a study of T cells in Graves' hyperthyroidism and ophthalmopathy. The CDR3 sequence is 13 residues long. In germline, CDR1 is MNHEY, CDR2 SVGEGT. Trimming pared 2 bases from V and 3 bases from J, leaving 7 bases between. Authors of the study amplified TCR beta CDR3 regions from RNA transcripts. First-round RT-PCR with HTBI primers amplified the TCR CDR3 region. TCRdb redid the calling of the multiplex PCR reads with MiXCR, one entry per CDR3 protein. Among some 500,000 distinct CDR3 sequences listed, 24% were seen once. The V and J genes are TRBV6-2 or TRBV6-3 and TRBJ1-1; D uncertain. The sequence came from a woman under 40 with Graves' ophthalmopathy. Material for sequencing was blood. CDR3 nucleotides: TGTGCCAGCAGTTACCGGAGTCACACTGAAGCTTTCTTT. Translated: CASSYRSHTEAFF.